These 25 T cell receptor beta chains were all obtained from the same sample, sequenced in a study of blood T cell repertoires in COVID-19. Data came from immunoSEQ multiplex PCR; TCRdb stores just in-frame clones and leaves some out. Of fewer than 350,000 clones listed, about 91% are singletons. Input material: PBMCs or T cells enriched from blood (not recorded which). These receptors all come from a woman between 40 and 50 years old who had recovered from COVID-19.

The table lists this clone with a count of one. This chain links TRBV27 with TRBJ2-3; weak D call: TRBD2 (5 bases). The CDR3 is made up of 15 amino acids. V dropped 5 bases and J dropped 5 bases, with 17 bases sitting between them. Germline-derived CDR1 and CDR2 are MNHEY and SMNVEV (reference sequence). The CDR3 is CASSPPPQGRDTQYF. Written as DNA, the CDR3 is TGTGCCAGCAGTCCGCCGCCCCAAGGGAGAGATACGCAGTATTTT.

This chain uses TRBV30 with TRBJ2-5; 7 bases match TRBD2. V lost 5 bases and J lost 4; bases outside the gene matches: 7. Germline CDR1 is GTSNPN and CDR2 is SVGIG (reference sequence). CDR3 length equals 13 residues. CDR3 amino acids: CAWETRGVETQYF. CDR3 sequence (DNA): TGTGCCTGGGAAACTCGGGGGGTAGAGACCCAGTACTTC.

The chain links TRBV18 to TRBJ1-5; 8 bases match TRBD1. The V gene end was trimmed by 3 bases and the J gene end by 2 bases; junction bases not matched to a gene: 3. The germline gives CDR1 KGHSH, CDR2 LQKENI. The CDR3 sequence is 15 residues long. Here the CDR3 DNA reads TGTGCCAGCTCACCGGAACAGGGGGGCAATCAGCCCCAGCATTTT. Its translation is CASSPEQGGNQPQHF. The full variable domain, rest sourced from reference TRBV18 and TRBJ1-5, is NAGVMQNPRHLVRRRGQEARLRCSPMKGHSHVYWYRQLPEEGLKFMVYLQKENIIDESGMPKERFSAEFPKEGPSILRIQQVVRGDSAAYFCASSPEQGGNQPQHFGDGTRLSIL.

The chain uses TRBV29-1 and TRBJ1-2; 7 nucleotides align to TRBD1. The junction had 9 bases not matched to a gene; V was cut back by 5 bases and J by 6 bases. The CDR3 is made up of 13 amino acids. Germline CDR1 SQVTM, CDR2 ANQGSEA. The CDR3 nucleotides read TGCAGCGTTTCCAGGACAGGCGGGGATGGCTACACCTTC. Translating gives CSVSRTGGDGYTF.

The rearrangement joins TRBV28 to TRBJ2-2, with D perhaps matching TRBD2 (6 bases). Germline V gene lookup returns CDR1 MDHEN and CDR2 SYDVKM. V was pared by 8 bases and J by 1 base, with 14 bases between. CDR3 length equals 15 residues. DNA of the CDR3: TGTGCCAGCGATACTCCGGGACTGAACACCGGGGAGCTGTTTTTT. Amino acid sequence: CASDTPGLNTGELFF.

The V and J genes are TRBV3-1 (or the pseudogene TRBV3-2) and TRBJ2-3; D is unresolved. The germline V and J ends were trimmed by 1 base and 4 bases, with 3 bases remaining between them. Germline V lookup: CDR1 LGHDT, CDR2 YNNKEL (reference sequence). The CDR3 totals 12 residues. The CDR3 loop is CASSQAADTQYF. DNA of the CDR3: TGTGCCAGCAGCCAAGCGGCAGATACGCAGTATTTT.

The V and J genes are TRBV29-1 and TRBJ2-3, with D perhaps matching TRBD1 (6 bases). CDR1 is SQVTM, CDR2 ANQGSEA, per germline. Deletions cut 5 bases from V and 2 bases from J, with 11 bases between. The CDR3 loop spans 13 amino acids. The CDR3 protein is CSVLWTATDTQYF. The CDR3 DNA reads as TGCAGCGTTCTGTGGACAGCCACAGATACGCAGTATTTT.

V gene TRBV18 combines with J gene TRBJ2-3; 7 positions match TRBD1. Trimming cost V 2 bases and J 1 base; bases outside gene matches: 3. The CDR3 has 15 amino acids. Looked up from germline, CDR1 is KGHSH and CDR2 is LQKENI. The CDR3 bases are TGTGCCAGCTCACCATCGGGACAGCGCACAGATACGCAGTATTTT. Its translation is CASSPSGQRTDTQYF.

This chain uses TRBV18 with TRBJ1-2, with D tentatively TRBD1 (5 bases). CDR1 is KGHSH and CDR2 is LQKENI in the germline V gene. The CDR3 loop spans 15 amino acids. V was shortened by 2 bases and J by 1 base, with 11 bases between the two germline ends. Here the CDR3 reads CASSPSPQGNYGYTF. For the CDR3, the DNA is TGTGCCAGCTCACCATCGCCCCAGGGTAACTATGGCTACACCTTC.

The chain employs TRBV28 and TRBJ2-5; 7 bases are a match to TRBD2. The junction had 13 bases not matched to a gene; V was cut back by 7 bases and J by 5 bases. Per germline, CDR1 MDHEN and CDR2 SYDVKM. The length of the CDR3 is 15 residues. In nucleotides, the CDR3 is TGTGCCAGCACTCCTTGGCGGGCGGGGGACGAGACCCAGTACTTC. Protein: CASTPWRAGDETQYF.

For this clone: One junction end does not reproduce the germline sequence, and a read error may be involved. The rearrangement links TRBV20-1 to TRBJ1-6; the D gene is possibly TRBD1 (5 bases). The germline V gene encodes CDR1 DFQATT and CDR2 SNEGSKA (reference sequence). The CDR3 contains 11 residues. CDR3 nucleotides: TGCAGTGCTCCCTTTTTCGGGGGGATCCTATTT. It codes for CSAPFFGGILF.

V gene TRBV10-3 combines with J gene TRBJ1-1, with 9 nucleotides matching TRBD1. The ends lost 6 bases at V and 3 bases at J; junction bases unmatched: 2. CDR1 and CDR2 from the germline V gene are ENHRY and SYGVKD. CDR3 length: 13 residues. In DNA form, the CDR3 reads TGTGCCATCAGGGGACAGGGACACACTGAAGCTTTCTTT. This gives the protein CAIRGQGHTEAFF.

V is TRBV3-1 (or the pseudogene TRBV3-2) and J is TRBJ2-7; 11 nucleotides agree with TRBD1. J was trimmed by 3 bases and V by 4 bases; bases with no gene match: 2. The germline gives CDR1 LGHDT, CDR2 YNNKEL (reference sequence). This CDR3 has 14 residues. The CDR3: CASSPGTGGYEQYF. The DNA for the CDR3 is TGTGCCAGCAGCCCCGGGACAGGGGGCTACGAGCAGTACTTC.

The V gene is TRBV27, the J gene TRBJ2-7, with D possibly matching TRBD1 (5 bases). The ends were cut back, 3 bases at V and 6 bases at J, with 12 bases in the middle. The CDR3 is 13 residues long. Germline-derived CDR1 and CDR2 are MNHEY and SMNVEV (reference sequence). As DNA, the CDR3 is TGTGCCAGCAGTTTGGTTGGGGCTGGCGAGCAGTACTTC. It specifies CASSLVGAGEQYF.

The rearrangement joins TRBV11-3 to TRBJ2-7; 9 nucleotides line up with TRBD2. Germline V gene lookup returns CDR1 SGHNT and CDR2 YENEEA. The CDR3 runs to 14 residues. J lost 5 bases, V lost 2 bases, and 4 bases had no gene match. The CDR3 loop is CASSLSSGRHEQYF. Here the CDR3 DNA reads TGTGCCAGCAGCTTAAGTAGCGGGAGACACGAGCAGTACTTC.

The chain is built from TRBV28 and TRBJ1-6; tentative D call: TRBD1 (6 bases). The CDR3 length is 14 residues. Germline V gene sequence: CDR1 MDHEN, CDR2 SYDVKM. V was shortened by 3 bases and J by 7 bases, with 10 bases between the two germline ends. CDR3 sequence reads: CASSLTGRNSPLHF. DNA of the CDR3: TGTGCCAGCAGTTTGACAGGACGGAATTCACCCCTCCACTTT. The variable domain in full, with the rest retrieved from reference TRBV28 and TRBJ1-6, is DVKVTQSSRYLVKRTGEKVFLECVQDMDHENMFWYRQDPGLGLRLIYFSYDVKMKEKGDIPEGYSVSREKKERFSLILESASTNQTSMYLCASSLTGRNSPLHFGNGTRLTVT.

This chain links TRBV19 with TRBJ2-5; TRBD1 is a possible D gene (6 bases). CDR3 size: 14 residues. Germline CDR1 LNHDA, CDR2 SQIVND (reference sequence). V was pared by 5 bases and J by 1 base, with 11 bases between. The CDR3 DNA reads as TGTGCCAGTAGTCGGACAGTTTTCCAAGAGACCCAGTACTTC. Protein product: CASSRTVFQETQYF. Full variable domain (missing parts from reference TRBV19 and TRBJ2-5): DGGITQSPKYLFRKEGQNVTLSCEQNLNHDAMYWYRQDPGQGLRLIYYSQIVNDFQKGDIAEGYSVSREKKESFPLTVTSAQKNPTAFYLCASSRTVFQETQYFGPGTRLLVL.

The chain recombines TRBV6-5 with TRBJ2-5; a weak D match, TRBD2 (5 bases). The CDR3 extends over 15 amino acids. Trimming removed 0 bases from V and 2 bases from J, with 10 bases in between. Looked up from germline, CDR1 is MNHEY and CDR2 is SVGAGI. The CDR3 spells CASSYSSGIQETQYF. CDR3 DNA sequence: TGTGCCAGCAGTTACTCTTCGGGAATACAAGAGACCCAGTACTTC.

The chain joins TRBV7-9 to TRBJ2-5, with 9 bases lining up with TRBD2. The J segment lost 2 bases and the V segment lost 2 bases, leaving 9 bases of the junction unmatched. The germline V gene encodes CDR1 SEHNR and CDR2 FQNEAQ (reference sequence). There are 17 residues in the CDR3. This chain's CDR3 is CASSLIVGLAGQETQYF. CDR3 nucleotide sequence: TGTGCCAGCAGCTTAATTGTTGGCCTAGCGGGGCAAGAGACCCAGTACTTC.

This chain links TRBV9 with TRBJ1-3, with 7 bases that match TRBD1. Trimming removed 7 bases from V and 1 base from J; junction bases left unmatched: 2. The CDR3 spans 13 residues. Germline values: CDR1 SGDLS, CDR2 YYNGEE. CDR3 in amino acids: CASGGQSGNTIYF. The CDR3 DNA reads as TGTGCCAGCGGGGGACAGTCTGGAAACACCATATATTTT.

The chain links TRBV5-4 to TRBJ2-1; 9 nucleotides line up with TRBD2. V was clipped by 6 bases and J by 0 bases; unmatched bases: 4. The germline CDR1 and CDR2 sequences are SGHNT and YYREEE (reference sequence). This CDR3 has 15 amino acids. CDR3 sequence: CASNSGGSSYNEQFF. CDR3 bases: TGTGCCAGCAACAGCGGGGGGAGCTCCTACAATGAGCAGTTCTTC.

This clone was detected once. The same CDR3 arises from other DNA sequences in this sample as well. CDR3: CASSVGTAGNTIYF. The CDR3 bases are TGTGCCAGCAGCGTGGGGACAGCTGGAAACACCATATATTTT. The rearrangement joins TRBV9 to TRBJ1-3; 7 bases agree with TRBD1. The CDR3 runs to 14 residues. CDR1 is SGDLS and CDR2 is YYNGEE in the germline V gene. The ends lost 2 bases at V and 2 bases at J; junction bases unmatched: 1.

DNA for the CDR3: TGTGCCAGCTCCCTAGCAGCCACCGGGGAGCTGTTTTTT. This translates into CASSLAATGELFF. The chain carries TRBV2 and TRBJ2-2; maybe TRBD2 (5 bases). This CDR3 region has 13 residues. Trimming took off 8 bases at V and 4 bases at J, with 11 bases between the two ends. CDR1 SNHLY and CDR2 FYNNEI come from the germline V gene.

The chain couples TRBV5-5 to TRBJ1-2; TRBD1 aligns across 8 bases. Germline V gene data show CDR1 as SGHKS and CDR2 as YYEKEE (reference sequence). The CDR3 contains 14 residues. The V gene end was trimmed by 3 bases and the J gene end by 2 bases; junction bases not matched to a gene: 3. The CDR3 sequence is CASSSGQGNYGYTF. The CDR3 DNA reads TGTGCCAGCAGCTCCGGACAGGGAAACTATGGCTACACCTTC.

The sample holds one count of this clone. The chain recombines TRBV7-2 with TRBJ2-3; possibly TRBD2 for D (6 bases). In germline, CDR1 is SGHTA, CDR2 FQGNSA. V shed 5 bases and J shed 5 bases, with 14 bases lying between them. The CDR3 runs 14 residues. The CDR3 bases are TGTGCCAGCAGCCTCCCGGCGGAGGGAGATACGCAGTATTTT. Protein product: CASSLPAEGDTQYF. Based on the CDR3 plus reference TRBV7-2 and TRBJ2-3, the full variable domain is GAGVSQSPSNKVTEKGKDVELRCDPISGHTALYWYRQSLGQGLEFLIYFQGNSAPDKSGLPSDRFSAERTGGSVSTLTIQRTQQEDSAVYLCASSLPAEGDTQYFGPGTRLTVL.